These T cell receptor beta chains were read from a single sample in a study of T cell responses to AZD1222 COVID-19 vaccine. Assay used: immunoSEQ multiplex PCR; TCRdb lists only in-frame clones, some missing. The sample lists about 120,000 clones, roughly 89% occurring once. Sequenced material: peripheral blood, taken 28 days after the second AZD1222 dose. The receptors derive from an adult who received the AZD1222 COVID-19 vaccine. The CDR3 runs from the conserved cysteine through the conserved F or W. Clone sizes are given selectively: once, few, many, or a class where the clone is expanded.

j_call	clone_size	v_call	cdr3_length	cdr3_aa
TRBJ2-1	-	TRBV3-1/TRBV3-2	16	CASSQDPSPRSNEQFF
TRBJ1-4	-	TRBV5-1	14	CASSLQGFGEKLFF
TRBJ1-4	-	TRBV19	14	CASRATGYNEKLFF
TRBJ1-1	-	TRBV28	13	CASSLQGGALAFF
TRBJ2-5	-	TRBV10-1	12	CASSHRGETQYF
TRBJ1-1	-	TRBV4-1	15	CASSQVSRENTEAFF
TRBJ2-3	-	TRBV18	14	CASSPASGERAQYF
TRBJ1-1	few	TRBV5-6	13	CASSPQGGTEAFF
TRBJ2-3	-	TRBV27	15	CASSLWGQGTDTQYF
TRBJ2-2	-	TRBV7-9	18	CASTPVIARGLNTGELFF
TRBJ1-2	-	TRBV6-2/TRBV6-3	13	CASSSARWGGYTF
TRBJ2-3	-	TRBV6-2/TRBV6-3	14	CASSEGLITDTQYF
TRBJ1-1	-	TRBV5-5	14	CASSPTGGNTEAFF
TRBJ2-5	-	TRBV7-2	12	CASSLGSETQYF